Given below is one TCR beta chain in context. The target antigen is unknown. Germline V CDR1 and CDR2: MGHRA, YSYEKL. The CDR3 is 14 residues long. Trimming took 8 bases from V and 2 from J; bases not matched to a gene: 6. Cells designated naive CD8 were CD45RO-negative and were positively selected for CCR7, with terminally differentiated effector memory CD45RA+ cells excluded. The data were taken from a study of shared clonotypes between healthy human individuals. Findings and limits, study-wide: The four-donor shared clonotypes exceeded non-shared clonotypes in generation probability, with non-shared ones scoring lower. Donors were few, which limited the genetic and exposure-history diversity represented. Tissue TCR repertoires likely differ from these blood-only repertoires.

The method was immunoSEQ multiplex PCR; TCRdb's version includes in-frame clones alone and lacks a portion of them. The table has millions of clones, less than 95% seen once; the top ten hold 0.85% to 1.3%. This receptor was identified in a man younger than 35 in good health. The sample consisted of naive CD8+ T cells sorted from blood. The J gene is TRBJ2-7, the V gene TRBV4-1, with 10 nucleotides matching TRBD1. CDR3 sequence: CASAPGQGTYEQYF. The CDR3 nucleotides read TGCGCCAGCGCCCCGGGACAGGGGACCTACGAGCAGTACTTC.